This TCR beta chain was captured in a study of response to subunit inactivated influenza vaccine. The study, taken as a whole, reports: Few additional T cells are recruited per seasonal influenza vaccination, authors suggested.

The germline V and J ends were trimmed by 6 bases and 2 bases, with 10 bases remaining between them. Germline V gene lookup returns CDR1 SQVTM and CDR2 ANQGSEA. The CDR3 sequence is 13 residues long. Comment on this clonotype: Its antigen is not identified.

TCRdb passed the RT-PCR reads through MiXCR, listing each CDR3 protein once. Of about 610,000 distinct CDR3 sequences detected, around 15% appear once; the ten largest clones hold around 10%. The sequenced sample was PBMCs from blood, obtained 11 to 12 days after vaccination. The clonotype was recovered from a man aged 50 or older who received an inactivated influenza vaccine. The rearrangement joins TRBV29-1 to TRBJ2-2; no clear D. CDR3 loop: CSVSPVNTGELFF. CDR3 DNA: TGCAGCGTCTCCCCCGTCAACACCGGGGAGCTGTTTTTT.